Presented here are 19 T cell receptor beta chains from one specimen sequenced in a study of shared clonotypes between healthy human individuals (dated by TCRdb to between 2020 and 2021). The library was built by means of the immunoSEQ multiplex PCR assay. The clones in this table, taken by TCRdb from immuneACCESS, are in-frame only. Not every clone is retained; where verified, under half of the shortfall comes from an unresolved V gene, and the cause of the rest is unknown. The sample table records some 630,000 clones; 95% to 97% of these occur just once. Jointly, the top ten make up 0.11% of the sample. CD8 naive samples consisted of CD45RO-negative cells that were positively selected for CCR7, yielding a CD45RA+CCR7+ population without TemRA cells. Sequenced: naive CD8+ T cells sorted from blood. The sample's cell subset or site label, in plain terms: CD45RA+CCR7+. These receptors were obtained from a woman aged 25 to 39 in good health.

The CDR3 nucleotides read TGTGCCAGCAGCACTACCACAGGGGCGGTCGGCTACACCTTC. It encodes CASSTTTGAVGYTF. This chain joins TRBV13 and TRBJ1-2, with TRBD1 matching 7 bases. The V gene's germline CDR1 is PRHDT and CDR2 FYEKMQ (reference sequence). After removal of 5 bases from V and 8 bases from J, the junction contained 11 bases not matched to a gene. The CDR3 spans 14 residues.

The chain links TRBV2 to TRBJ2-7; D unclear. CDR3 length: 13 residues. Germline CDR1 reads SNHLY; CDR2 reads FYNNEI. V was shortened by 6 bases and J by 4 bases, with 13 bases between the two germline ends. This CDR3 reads CASSPEPGYEQYF. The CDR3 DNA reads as TGTGCCAGCAGCCCGGAACCTGGGTACGAGCAGTACTTC.

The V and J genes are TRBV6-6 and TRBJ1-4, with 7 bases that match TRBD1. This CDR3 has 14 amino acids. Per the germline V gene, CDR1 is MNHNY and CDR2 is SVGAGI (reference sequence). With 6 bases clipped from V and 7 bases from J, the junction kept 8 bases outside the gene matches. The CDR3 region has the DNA TGTGCCAGCAGGCCCCGCGGGACAGTTGAAAAACTGTTTTTT. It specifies CASRPRGTVEKLFF.

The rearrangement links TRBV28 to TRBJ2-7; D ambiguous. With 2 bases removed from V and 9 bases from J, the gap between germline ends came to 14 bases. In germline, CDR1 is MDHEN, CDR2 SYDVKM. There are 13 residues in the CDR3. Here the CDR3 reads CASSLARSYGQYF. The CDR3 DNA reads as TGTGCCAGCAGTTTAGCCCGCTCTTATGGGCAGTACTTC.

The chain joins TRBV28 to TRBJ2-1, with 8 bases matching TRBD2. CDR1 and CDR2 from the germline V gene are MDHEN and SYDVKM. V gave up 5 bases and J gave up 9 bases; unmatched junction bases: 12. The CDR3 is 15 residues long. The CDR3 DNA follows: TGTGCCAGCAGTCCTACTAGCGGAGTTAGAAGTGAGCAGTTCTTC. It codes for CASSPTSGVRSEQFF.

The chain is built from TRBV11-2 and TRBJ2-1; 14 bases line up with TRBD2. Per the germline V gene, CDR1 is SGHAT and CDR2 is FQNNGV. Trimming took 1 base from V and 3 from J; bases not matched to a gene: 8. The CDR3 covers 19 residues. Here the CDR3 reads CASSLAGTSGRVDYNEQFF. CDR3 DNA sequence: TGTGCCAGCAGCTTAGCCGGGACTAGCGGGAGAGTCGACTACAATGAGCAGTTCTTC.

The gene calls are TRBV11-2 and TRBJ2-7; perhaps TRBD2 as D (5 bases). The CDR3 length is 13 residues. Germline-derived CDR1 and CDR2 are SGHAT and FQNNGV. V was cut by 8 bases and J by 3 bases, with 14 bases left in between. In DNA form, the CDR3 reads TGTGCCAGCGGGTGGTCCAGCGGCTACGAGCAGTACTTC. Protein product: CASGWSSGYEQYF.

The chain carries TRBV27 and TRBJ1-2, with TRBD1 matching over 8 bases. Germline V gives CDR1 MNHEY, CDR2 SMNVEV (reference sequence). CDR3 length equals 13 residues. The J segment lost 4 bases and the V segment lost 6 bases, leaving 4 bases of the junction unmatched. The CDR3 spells CASSNDRGYGYTF. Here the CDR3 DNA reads TGTGCCAGCAGCAACGACAGGGGCTATGGCTACACCTTC.

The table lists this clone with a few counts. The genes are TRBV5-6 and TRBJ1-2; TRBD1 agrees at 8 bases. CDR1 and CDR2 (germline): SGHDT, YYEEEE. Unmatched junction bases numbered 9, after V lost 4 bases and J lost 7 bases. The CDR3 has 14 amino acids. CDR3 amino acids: CASSVTGGSGGYTF. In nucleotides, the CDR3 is TGTGCCAGCAGCGTCACAGGGGGTTCCGGTGGCTACACCTTC. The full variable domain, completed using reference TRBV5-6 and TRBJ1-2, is DAGVTQSPTHLIKTRGQQVTLRCSPKSGHDTVSWYQQALGQGPQFIFQYYEEEERQRGNFPDRFSGHQFPNYSSELNVNALLLGDSALYLCASSVTGGSGGYTFGSGTRLTVV.

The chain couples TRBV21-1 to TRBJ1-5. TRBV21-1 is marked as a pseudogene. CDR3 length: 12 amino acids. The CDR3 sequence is CASKGGDQPQHF. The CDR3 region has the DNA TGTGCCAGCAAGGGGGGGGATCAGCCCCAGCATTTT.

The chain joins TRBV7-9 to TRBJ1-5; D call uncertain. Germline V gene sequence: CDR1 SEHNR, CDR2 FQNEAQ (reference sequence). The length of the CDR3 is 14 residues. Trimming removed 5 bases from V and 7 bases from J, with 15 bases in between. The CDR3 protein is CASSRGGDKQPQHF. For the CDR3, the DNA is TGTGCCAGCAGCCGGGGAGGTGATAAGCAGCCCCAGCATTTT.

For the CDR3, the DNA is TGTGCCAGCAGCCGAGTAGCGGGGGGAGCCTACAATGAGCAGTTCTTC. Encoded protein: CASSRVAGGAYNEQFF. The chain recombines TRBV5-4 with TRBJ2-1, with 10 nucleotides matching TRBD2. The J segment lost 2 bases and the V segment lost 4 bases, leaving 6 bases of the junction unmatched. Germline loops: CDR1 SGHNT, CDR2 YYREEE (reference sequence). CDR3 length equals 16 residues.

The CDR3 region is CASSLYSRPTNEQFF. CDR3 in DNA: TGTGCCAGCAGTTTATACTCCCGCCCGACCAATGAGCAGTTCTTC. The V call is TRBV27, the J call TRBJ2-1; D uncertain. The CDR3 runs 15 residues. CDR1 is MNHEY, CDR2 SMNVEV, per germline (reference sequence). Trimming shortened V by 1 base and J by 6 bases, and 13 bases separated the two germline ends.

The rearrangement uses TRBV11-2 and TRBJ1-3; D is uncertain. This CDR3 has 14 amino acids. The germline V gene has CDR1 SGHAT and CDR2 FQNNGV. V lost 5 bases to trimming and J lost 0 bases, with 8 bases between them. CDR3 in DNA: TGTGCCAGCAGCACCTTGGACTCTGGAAACACCATATATTTT. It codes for CASSTLDSGNTIYF. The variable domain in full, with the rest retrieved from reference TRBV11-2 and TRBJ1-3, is EAGVAQSPRYKIIEKRQSVAFWCNPISGHATLYWYQQILGQGPKLLIQFQNNGVVDDSQLPKDRFSAERLKGVDSTLKIQPAKLEDSAVYLCASSTLDSGNTIYFGEGSWLTVV.

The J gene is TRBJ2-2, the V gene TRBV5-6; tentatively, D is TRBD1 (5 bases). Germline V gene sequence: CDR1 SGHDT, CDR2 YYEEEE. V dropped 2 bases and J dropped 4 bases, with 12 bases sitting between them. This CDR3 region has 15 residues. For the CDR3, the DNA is TGTGCCAGCAGCTTACCCAGGGCTACCACCGGGGAGCTGTTTTTT. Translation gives CASSLPRATTGELFF. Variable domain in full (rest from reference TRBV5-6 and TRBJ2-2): DAGVTQSPTHLIKTRGQQVTLRCSPKSGHDTVSWYQQALGQGPQFIFQYYEEEERQRGNFPDRFSGHQFPNYSSELNVNALLLGDSALYLCASSLPRATTGELFFGEGSRLTVL.

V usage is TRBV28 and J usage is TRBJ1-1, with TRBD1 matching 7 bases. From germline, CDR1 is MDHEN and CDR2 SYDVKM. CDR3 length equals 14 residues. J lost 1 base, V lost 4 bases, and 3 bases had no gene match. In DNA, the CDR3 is TGTGCCAGCAGTTCCGGGACAGCGAACACTGAAGCTTTCTTT. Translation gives CASSSGTANTEAFF.

The CDR3 bases are TGTGCCACCAGCTACCTAGCGGGAGTACCAGATACGCAGTATTTT. This codes for CATSYLAGVPDTQYF. The chain couples TRBV15 to TRBJ2-3; 10 bases are shared with TRBD2. The CDR3 is 15 residues long. The trim removed 5 bases at V and 4 bases at J, leaving 6 bases unmatched. CDR1 is LNHNV, CDR2 YYDKDF, per germline (reference sequence). Together with reference TRBV15 and TRBJ2-3, the CDR3 gives the full variable domain: DAMVIQNPRYQVTQFGKPVTLSCSQTLNHNVMYWYQQKSSQAPKLLFHYYDKDFNNEADTPDNFQSRRPNTSFCFLDIRSPGLGDTAMYLCATSYLAGVPDTQYFGPGTRLTVL.

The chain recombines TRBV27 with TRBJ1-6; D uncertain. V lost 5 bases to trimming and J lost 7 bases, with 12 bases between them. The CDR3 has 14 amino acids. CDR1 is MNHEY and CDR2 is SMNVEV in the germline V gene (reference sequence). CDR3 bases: TGTGCCAGCAGTAGTTTACAGAAAAATTCACCCCTCCACTTT. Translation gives CASSSLQKNSPLHF.

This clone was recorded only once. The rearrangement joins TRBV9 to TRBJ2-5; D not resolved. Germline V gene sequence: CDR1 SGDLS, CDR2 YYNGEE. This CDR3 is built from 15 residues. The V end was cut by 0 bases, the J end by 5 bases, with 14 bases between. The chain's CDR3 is CASSVEGYGHETQYF. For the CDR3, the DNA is TGTGCCAGCAGCGTAGAAGGCTACGGGCACGAGACCCAGTACTTC.